Each of the 32 T cell receptor beta chains below was sequenced from the same sample in a study of tissue T cells after allogeneic stem cell transplantation. Only in-frame clones appear in the TCRdb table, and some are missing; sequencing was by immunoSEQ multiplex PCR. Counted here are approximately 47,000 clones, 73% occurring once; the ten biggest clones make up about 0.7%. Sequencing was done on a sample of sorted cells pooled from one or two spleens. These TCRs come from a pool of C57BL/6 mice in good health.

Comments on this clone: Mouse gene names and germline throughout. The read ends 1 residue early relative to the CDR3; the germline J gene fills the gap. The chain is built from TRBV12-2 and TRBJ2-7, with D possibly being TRBD1 (6 bases). The CDR3 consists of 12 residues. Trimming pared 2 bases from V and 6 bases from J, leaving 10 bases between. CDR1 is SGHLS, CDR2 HYDKME, per germline. The CDR3 bases that were read are TGTGCCAGCTCTCCGGGACAACCTGAACAGTAC. Translated: CASSPGQPEQY. In full, the CDR3 reads CASSPGQPEQYF.

In regard to this clone: Gene names are the mouse ones. Incomplete CDR3 DNA: TGTGCCAGCAGCCAAGAAAGGCGGGACAGGGACACAGAAGTCTTC. Its translation is CASSQERRDRDTEVF. The entire CDR3 protein is CASSQERRDRDTEVFF. The gene calls are TRBV2 and TRBJ1-1; 9 bases are shared with TRBD1. The DNA ends 1 residue before the CDR3 does, and the rest of the CDR3 is filled in from the germline J gene. The CDR3 loop spans 16 amino acids. The germline V gene has CDR1 LGHNA and CDR2 YSYQKL. Trimming at V came to 0 bases and at J to 3 bases, leaving 5 bases not matched to a gene.

A remark on this clone: Gene names refer to mouse genes. The read terminates 1 residue before the CDR3 end, so the remaining end is supplied by the germline J gene. The J gene is TRBJ1-2, the V gene TRBV31; D is unresolved. The V gene's germline CDR1 is GKSSPN and CDR2 SITVG. V gave up 7 bases and J gave up 0 bases, with 6 bases separating them. This CDR3 has 11 residues. CDR3 bases read: TGTGCCTCCACAGCAAACTCCGACTACACC. It is translated as CASTANSDYT. The entire CDR3 is CASTANSDYTF.

As regards this clone: Germline and genes here are mouse. The read gets to within 1 residue of the CDR3 end, and the germline J gene fills in the rest. This chain uses TRBV13-1 with TRBJ2-7, with 9 bases aligning to TRBD2. The CDR3 has 14 residues. Germline V gives CDR1 NSHNY, CDR2 SYGAGN. V lost 1 base, J lost 7 bases, and 6 bases stayed unmatched. The sequenced CDR3 bases are TGTGCCAGCAGTGATTTGGGGGGGCGAGGAGAACAGTAC. The encoded protein is CASSDLGGRGEQY. The full CDR3 sequence reads CASSDLGGRGEQYF.

With respect to this clone: Gene names are mouse gene names. The read finishes 1 residue shy of the CDR3 end, and the germline J gene is used to complete it. This rearrangement joins TRBV13-2 to TRBJ1-2; 10 bases are shared with TRBD1. CDR1 is NNHNN, CDR2 SYGAGS, per germline (reference sequence). Unmatched junction bases numbered 2, after V lost 9 bases and J lost 3 bases. The CDR3 loop spans 12 amino acids. CDR3 DNA (partial): TGTGCCAAGGACAGGGGGGACTCCGACTACACC. Its translation is CAKDRGDSDYT. The complete CDR3 reads CAKDRGDSDYTF.

Concerning this clone itself: Gene names refer to mouse genes. The read halts 1 residue ahead of the CDR3 end, with the missing end drawn from the germline J gene. The chain is built from TRBV31 and TRBJ2-3; TRBD2 matches at 8 bases. The CDR3 extends over 13 amino acids. Germline CDR1 is GKSSPN and CDR2 is SITVG. The trim removed 2 bases at V and 4 bases at J, leaving 2 bases unmatched. The chain's CDR3 is CAWSRDWTETLYF. The DNA read from the CDR3 is TGTGCCTGGAGTAGGGACTGGACAGAAACGCTGTAT.

For this clone: The genes and germline here are from mouse. The read gets to within 1 residue of the CDR3 end, and the germline J gene fills in the rest. This sample includes further DNA sequences coding for the same CDR3. The rearrangement uses TRBV13-1 and TRBJ1-1, with a tentative D call TRBD1 (6 bases). CDR3 length: 12 amino acids. The germline V gene encodes CDR1 NSHNY and CDR2 SYGAGN. Trimming cost V 2 bases and J 7 bases, with 9 bases left between them. This chain's CDR3 is CASSDRGGEVFF. The CDR3 bases that were read are TGTGCCAGCAGTGACAGGGGTGGAGAAGTCTTC.

Notes on this clone: Gene names and germline refer to mouse. The read halts 1 residue ahead of the CDR3 end, with the missing end drawn from the germline J gene. V is TRBV17 and J is TRBJ2-1, with TRBD1 matching 7 bases. Germline CDR1 MNHDT, CDR2 YYDKIL. J was trimmed by 4 bases and V by 4 bases; bases with no gene match: 4. The CDR3 is made up of 14 amino acids. CDR3 protein: CASSNRGGYAEQFF. The part of the CDR3 DNA that was read is TGTGCTAGCAGTAACAGGGGAGGGTATGCTGAGCAGTTC.

About this clone itself: Gene names and germline match the mouse. The read is 1 residue too short to cover the CDR3 end, so that end is filled in from the germline J gene. The chain is built from TRBV4 and TRBJ2-4; 11 bases fit TRBD1. Trimming took 6 bases from V and 3 from J; bases not matched to a gene: 2. The CDR3 consists of 14 residues. Looked up from germline, CDR1 is LGHDT and CDR2 is YNNKQL (reference sequence). The CDR3 protein is CASRDRGRQNTLYF. CDR3 DNA, as far as it was read: TGTGCCAGCAGGGACAGGGGGCGGCAAAACACCTTGTAC.

This clone appeared a few times. Gene names refer to mouse genes. The read ends 1 residue early relative to the CDR3; the germline J gene fills the gap. The V gene is TRBV19, the J gene TRBJ2-7, with D hard to call. The CDR3 consists of 13 residues. CDR1 FNHDT and CDR2 SITEND come from the germline V gene (reference sequence). The V gene lost 1 base and the J gene lost 0 bases, with 5 bases spanning the gap. The CDR3: CASSISRSYEQYF. The covered CDR3 bases are TGTGCCAGCAGTATATCCCGCTCCTATGAACAGTAC.

With respect to this clone: Gene labels here are mouse ones. The read stops 1 residue short of the end of the CDR3; the missing end is completed from the germline J gene. The gene calls are TRBV12-1 and TRBJ1-4; D uncertain. CDR3 size: 12 residues. V lost 4 bases to trimming and J lost 4 bases, with 6 bases between them. Germline V gene lookup returns CDR1 SGHSN and CDR2 HYEKVE. CDR3 DNA, as far as it was read: TGTGCCAGCTCAAACAACAACGAAAGATTATTT. Its translation is CASSNNNERLF. The CDR3 reads in full as CASSNNNERLFF.

This clone showed up just a few times. The genes and germline here are from mouse. The read ends 1 residue before the CDR3 terminus; that terminus is restored from the germline J gene. V and J are TRBV12-2 and TRBJ1-4; D may be TRBD1 (5 bases). The length of the CDR3 is 13 residues. Germline V gene lookup returns CDR1 SGHLS and CDR2 HYDKME. Trimming removed 4 bases from V and 0 bases from J, with 5 bases in between. This CDR3 is CASSDISNERLFF. The CDR3 bases that were read are TGTGCCAGCTCGGACATTTCCAACGAAAGATTATTT.

Turning to this clone: Germline and genes: mouse. The read falls 1 residue short of the CDR3 end, and the missing part is taken from the germline J gene. This chain connects TRBV31 to TRBJ1-1, with TRBD1 matching over 8 bases. The V and J ends lost 3 bases and 1 base, in that order; junction bases with no gene match: 4. The CDR3 sequence is 14 residues long. CDR1 and CDR2 (germline): GKSSPN, SITVG. The CDR3 bases that were read are TGTGCCTGGAGCCCCGACAGGGGAAACACAGAAGTCTTC. Its translation: CAWSPDRGNTEVF. The full CDR3 is CAWSPDRGNTEVFF.

As concerns this clone: Gene names follow the mouse nomenclature. The read stops 1 residue short of the end of the CDR3; the missing end is completed from the germline J gene. The chain links TRBV14 to TRBJ1-1, with D possibly matching TRBD1 (5 bases). V was shortened by 2 bases and J by 7 bases, with 9 bases between the two germline ends. Germline lookup yields CDR1 SGHDT and CDR2 FRDEAV. There are 12 residues in the CDR3. The part of the CDR3 DNA that was read is TGTGCCAGCAGTTTAGGGAGGGGAGAAGTCTTC. Its protein product is CASSLGRGEVF. The full CDR3 protein is CASSLGRGEVFF.

Details on this clone: Any gene name here is a mouse gene name. The missing CDR3 end, 1 residue past where the read stops, is filled in from the germline J gene. The chain uses TRBV31 and TRBJ2-1; D is possibly TRBD1 (6 bases). CDR3 size: 13 residues. V lost 0 bases and J 5 bases, leaving 8 bases between the germline ends. Germline CDR1 GKSSPN, CDR2 SITVG. The sequenced CDR3 bases are TGTGCCTGGAGTCTAGAGGGGGATGCTGAGCAGTTC. Translated, it gives CAWSLEGDAEQF. The whole CDR3 is CAWSLEGDAEQFF.

A word on this clone: Gene names are the mouse ones. Read sequence stops 1 residue before the CDR3 end, and the germline J gene provides the missing end. J is TRBJ1-4 and V is TRBV19; 9 positions agree with TRBD1. Germline-derived CDR1 and CDR2 are FNHDT and SITEND (reference sequence). The CDR3 covers 14 residues. The V and J ends lost 4 bases and 5 bases, in that order; junction bases with no gene match: 3. CDR3 region: CASSSTGGNERLFF. Incomplete CDR3 DNA: TGTGCCAGCAGTTCGACAGGGGGGAACGAAAGATTATTT.

To note about this clone: Gene names are the mouse ones. The missing CDR3 end, 1 residue past where the read stops, is filled in from the germline J gene. The rearrangement uses TRBV19 and TRBJ2-3; a possible D gene is TRBD1 (6 bases). Germline CDR1 reads FNHDT; CDR2 reads SITEND (reference sequence). This CDR3 is built from 14 residues. Trimming stripped 2 bases from V and 4 bases from J, with 11 bases between. CDR3 protein: CASSIPGTSETLYF. CDR3 DNA, as far as it was read: TGTGCCAGCAGTATCCCCGGGACATCAGAAACGCTGTAT.

As regards this clone: The listed genes are named as in mouse. The CDR3 goes on 1 residue after the read ends, and that part is filled in from the germline J gene. This chain uses TRBV5 with TRBJ2-7; D is uncertain. Trimming removed 0 bases at V and 0 bases at J, with 9 bases between. Germline V gene lookup returns CDR1 LGHNA and CDR2 YNLKQL (reference sequence). The CDR3 has 15 amino acids. The chain's CDR3 is CASSQDWESSYEQYF. The CDR3 DNA, read in part, is TGTGCCAGCAGCCAAGATTGGGAGAGCTCCTATGAACAGTAC.

A single count supports this clone. Mouse germline and gene names are used. The read halts 1 residue ahead of the CDR3 end, with the missing end drawn from the germline J gene. This same CDR3 is encoded by further DNA sequences in the sample. The genes are TRBV16 and TRBJ2-4, with D unresolved. The CDR3 extends over 13 amino acids. Trimming removed 3 bases from V and 1 base from J, with 5 bases in between. Germline V CDR1 and CDR2: SGHSA, FRNQAP. The CDR3 sequence: CASSFGGQNTLYF. CDR3 DNA, as far as it was read: TGTGCAAGCAGCTTCGGGGGTCAAAACACCTTGTAC.

Comment on this clone: The genes and germline here are from mouse. CDR3 sequence reads: CASSLPDRGRDTQYF. The sequenced CDR3 bases are TGTGCCAGCAGTCTGCCGGACAGGGGGCGAGACACCCAGTAC. The V and J genes are TRBV24 and TRBJ2-5; 11 nucleotides line up with TRBD1. The read falls 1 residue short of the CDR3 end, and the missing part is taken from the germline J gene. J lost 5 bases, V lost 2 bases, and 3 bases had no gene match. The germline gives CDR1 KGHTA, CDR2 FRNEEI. CDR3 length: 15 amino acids.

Worth noting for this clone: Each gene name is a mouse one. CDR3 bases read: TGTGCCAGCTCTCTCGCCGCAAACTCCGACTACACC. Protein product: CASSLAANSDYT. The entire CDR3 reads CASSLAANSDYTF. The genes are TRBV12-1 and TRBJ1-2, with no clear D. The read gets to within 1 residue of the CDR3 end, and the germline J gene fills in the rest. In germline, CDR1 is SGHSN, CDR2 HYEKVE. This CDR3 is 13 amino acids long. With 0 bases removed from V and 0 bases from J, the gap between germline ends came to 4 bases.

Remarks on this clone: Genes here carry mouse names. The CDR3 is cut off 1 residue early in the read; its end comes from the germline J gene. The chain couples TRBV4 to TRBJ1-1, with D perhaps TRBD1 (6 bases). Trimming removed 3 bases at V and 5 bases at J, with 7 bases between. Germline CDR1 and CDR2: LGHDT and YNNKQL (reference sequence). The CDR3 length is 12 residues. CDR3 bases read: TGTGCCAGCAGCTATGGGACAACAGAAGTCTTC. This gives the protein CASSYGTTEVF. The CDR3, in full, reads CASSYGTTEVFF. The whole variable domain, remainder taken from reference TRBV4 and TRBJ1-1, is ETAVFQTPNYHVTQVGNEVSFNCKQTLGHDTMYWYKQDSKKLLKIMFSYNNKQLIVNETVPRRFSPQSSDKAHLNLRIKSVEPEDSAVYLCASSYGTTEVFFGKGTRLTVV.

Concerning this clone: Mouse names are used for the genes. The CDR3 end lies 1 residue beyond the end of the read and is filled in from the germline J gene. The V gene is TRBV26, the J gene TRBJ2-2; D not certain. In germline, CDR1 is KGHPV, CDR2 FQNQEV (reference sequence). The CDR3 consists of 13 residues. Trimming cost V 2 bases and J 2 bases, with 3 bases left between them. The chain's CDR3 is CASSLDNTGQLYF. Partial CDR3 DNA: TGTGCCAGCAGTCTGGACAACACCGGGCAGCTCTAC.

Of note for this clone: Gene names denote mouse genes. Partial CDR3 DNA: TGTGCCAGCAGCCCGGGACACCAAGACACCCAGTAC. This codes for CASSPGHQDTQY. The full-length CDR3 reads as CASSPGHQDTQYF. The chain joins TRBV4 to TRBJ2-5; perhaps D is TRBD1 or TRBD2 (5 bases each). The read falls 1 residue short of the CDR3 end, and the missing part is taken from the germline J gene. The CDR3 runs 13 residues. The V gene's germline CDR1 is LGHDT and CDR2 YNNKQL (reference sequence). Trimming took off 5 bases at V and 1 base at J, with 7 bases between the two ends.

Comments on this clone: Gene names follow the mouse nomenclature. The DNA ends 1 residue before the CDR3 does, and the rest of the CDR3 is filled in from the germline J gene. V usage is TRBV13-1 and J usage is TRBJ2-1; no reliable D call. CDR1 and CDR2 (germline): NSHNY, SYGAGN. Trimming stripped 0 bases from V and 1 base from J, with 5 bases between. The CDR3 spans 14 residues. This CDR3 is CASSDVQNYAEQFF. Incomplete CDR3 DNA: TGTGCCAGCAGTGATGTTCAGAACTATGCTGAGCAGTTC.

Notes on this clone: Mouse gene names and germline throughout. From the germline J gene comes the end of the CDR3, since the read stops 1 residue before it. The gene calls are TRBV15 and TRBJ2-4; D is possibly TRBD1 (6 bases). The CDR3 spans 14 residues. V shed 6 bases and J shed 2 bases, with 12 bases lying between them. In germline, CDR1 is SGHND, CDR2 FRSKSL. The CDR3 sequence is CASRRGTLQNTLYF. CDR3 bases read: TGTGCCAGCAGACGCGGGACACTTCAAAACACCTTGTAC.

A word on this clone: Gene names and germline refer to mouse. The CDR3 end is not reached by the read, which stops 1 residue before it; the germline J gene fills it in. Other DNA sequences within the sample encode an identical CDR3. The V and J genes are TRBV2 and TRBJ1-3, with D perhaps TRBD1 (6 bases). The CDR3 extends over 14 amino acids. CDR1 and CDR2 (germline): LGHNA, YSYQKL. The germline V and J ends were trimmed by 3 bases and 0 bases, with 6 bases remaining between them. Partial CDR3 DNA: TGTGCCAGCAGCCAGGACAGTTCTGGAAATACGCTCTAT. Translation gives CASSQDSSGNTLY. The entire CDR3 sequence reads CASSQDSSGNTLYF.

Turning to this clone: All gene names here are mouse names. Coverage ceases 1 residue before the CDR3 finishes, and the germline J gene fills in the end. V is TRBV3 and J is TRBJ2-7, with D unresolved. The V gene lost 5 bases and the J gene lost 0 bases, with 8 bases spanning the gap. Germline V gene lookup returns CDR1 SNHLY and CDR2 FYNGKV (reference sequence). The CDR3 is made up of 13 amino acids. This CDR3 is CASSLKSSYEQYF. CDR3 DNA, as far as it was read: TGTGCCAGCAGCCTCAAAAGCTCCTATGAACAGTAC.

This clone was counted a single time. The gene symbols are mouse symbols. The CDR3 end is not reached by the read, which stops 1 residue before it; the germline J gene fills it in. The genes are TRBV13-2 and TRBJ2-5, with a possible D match to TRBD2 (6 bases). Trimming removed 5 bases from V and 3 bases from J, with 13 bases in between. CDR3 length: 14 residues. Looked up from germline, CDR1 is NNHNN and CDR2 is SYGAGS (reference sequence). The part of the CDR3 DNA that was read is TGTGCCAGCGGGCTAGGGGACTTACAAGACACCCAGTAC. Protein: CASGLGDLQDTQY. The entire CDR3 reads CASGLGDLQDTQYF.

As for this clone: The listed genes are named as in mouse. Coverage ceases 1 residue before the CDR3 finishes, and the germline J gene fills in the end. Other DNA variants within this sample encode the same CDR3. The chain recombines TRBV3 with TRBJ1-2; D unresolved. The CDR3 loop spans 13 amino acids. The V end lost 1 base, the J end lost 1 base, and 4 bases lay between the germline ends. In germline, CDR1 is SNHLY, CDR2 FYNGKV (reference sequence). CDR3 amino acids: CASSLGGNSDYTF. The DNA read from the CDR3 is TGTGCCAGCAGCTTAGGAGGAAACTCCGACTACACC.

In its sample, this clone was seen once. Genes and germline come from the mouse. The read is 1 residue too short to cover the CDR3 end, so that end is filled in from the germline J gene. The rearrangement uses TRBV3 and TRBJ1-3, with 7 bases lining up with TRBD1. CDR3 length: 17 residues. Trimming cost V 1 base and J 0 bases; bases outside gene matches: 6. Germline CDR1 reads SNHLY; CDR2 reads FYNGKV (reference sequence). The CDR3 spells CASSLEGGEHSGNTLYF. Partial CDR3 DNA: TGTGCCAGCAGCTTAGAAGGGGGCGAACATTCTGGAAATACGCTCTAT.

This clone is a singleton in its sample. The germline and genes are mouse ones. The CDR3 end lies 1 residue beyond the end of the read and is filled in from the germline J gene. V is TRBV31 and J is TRBJ1-6, with 9 bases lining up with TRBD1. TRBJ1-6 is an ORF, and what it does is uncertain. The junction had 0 bases not matched to a gene; V was cut back by 3 bases and J by 3 bases. The CDR3 runs to 14 residues. CDR1 and CDR2 (germline): GKSSPN, SITVG. This chain's CDR3 is CAWRGQGYNSPLYF. CDR3 DNA, as far as it was read: TGTGCCTGGAGGGGACAGGGCTATAATTCGCCCCTCTAC.